The T cell receptor (beta chain) under discussion was sequenced for a study of T cell repertoires in cytomegalovirus infection. With V trimmed by 5 bases and J by 4 bases, 7 bases remained unmatched. This CDR3 spans 15 amino acids. Per germline, CDR1 SEHNR and CDR2 FQNEAQ (reference sequence). TCRdb re-called the reads with MiXCR, one entry per CDR3 protein. The sample has about 890,000 distinct CDR3 sequences, more than 25% seen once. Worth noting for this clonotype: Its cognate antigen is unknown.

This specimen was cultured CD8+ T cells from PBMCs, taken from culture after CMV antigen stimulation. The gene calls are TRBV7-9 and TRBJ1-2; 10 nucleotides agree with TRBD1. This sequence originates from a human donor in good health (CMV status not recorded). Some clones in this sample may be carry-over from other donors' samples. CDR3 in DNA: TGTGCCAGCAGCGACCGGGACAGGGGAGGCTATGGCTACACCTTC. This translates into CASSDRDRGGYGYTF.